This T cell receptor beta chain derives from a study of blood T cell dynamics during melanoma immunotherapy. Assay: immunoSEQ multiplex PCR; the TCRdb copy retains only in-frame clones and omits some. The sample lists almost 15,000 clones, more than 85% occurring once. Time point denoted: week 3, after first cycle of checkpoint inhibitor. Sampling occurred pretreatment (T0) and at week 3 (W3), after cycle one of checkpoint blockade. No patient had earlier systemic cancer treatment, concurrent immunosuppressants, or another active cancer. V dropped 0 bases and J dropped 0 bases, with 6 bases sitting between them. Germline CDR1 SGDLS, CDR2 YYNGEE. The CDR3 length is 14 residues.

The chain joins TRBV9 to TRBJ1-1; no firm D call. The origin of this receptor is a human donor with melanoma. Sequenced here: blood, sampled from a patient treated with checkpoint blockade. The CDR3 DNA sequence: TGTGCCAGCAGCGTAGACGGAGTGAACACTGAAGCTTTCTTT. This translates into CASSVDGVNTEAFF.